The following is a T cell receptor (beta chain) sequence with its context. Study processing details: Amplification of reference gene primers was used by the study to estimate nucleated cell counts. Method: immunoSEQ multiplex PCR; TCRdb's copy keeps in-frame clones and lacks some. V and J calls and clone size follow that table, whereas D and trimming were derived from the DNA. Of about 240,000 clones listed, roughly 82% are singletons. The data are from a study of blood T cell repertoires in COVID-19. Background on the study: There were acute and convalescent COVID-19 samples, and they came from the United States, Italy and Spain.

Germline V gene lookup returns CDR1 SGHVS and CDR2 FQNEAQ. The V segment lost 3 bases and the J segment 10 bases; nucleotides outside the gene matches: 11. The CDR3 extends over 14 amino acids. Sequenced: peripheral blood. This TCR was sampled from a woman in her seventies with acute or convalescent COVID-19. The V gene is TRBV7-8, the J gene TRBJ2-5; TRBD1 matches 7 bases. CDR3 nucleotide sequence: TGTGCCAGCAGCTTCGGTTCAGGGGGTGAGGACCAGTACTTC. This sequence encodes CASSFGSGGEDQYF.